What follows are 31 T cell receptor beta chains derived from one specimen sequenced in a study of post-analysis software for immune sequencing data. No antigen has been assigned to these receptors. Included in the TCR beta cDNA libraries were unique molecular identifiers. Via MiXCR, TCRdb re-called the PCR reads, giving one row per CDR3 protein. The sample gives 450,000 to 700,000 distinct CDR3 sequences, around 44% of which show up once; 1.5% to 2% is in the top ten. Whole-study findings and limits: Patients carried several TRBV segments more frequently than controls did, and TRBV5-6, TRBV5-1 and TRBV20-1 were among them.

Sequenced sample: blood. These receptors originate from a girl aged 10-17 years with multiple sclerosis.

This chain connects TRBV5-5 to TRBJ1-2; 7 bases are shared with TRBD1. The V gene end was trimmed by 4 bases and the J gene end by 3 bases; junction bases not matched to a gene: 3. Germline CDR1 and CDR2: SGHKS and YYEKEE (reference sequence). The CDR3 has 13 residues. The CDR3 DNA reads TGTGCCAGCAGCAAGGGGGCGGACTATGGCTACACCTTC. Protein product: CASSKGADYGYTF.

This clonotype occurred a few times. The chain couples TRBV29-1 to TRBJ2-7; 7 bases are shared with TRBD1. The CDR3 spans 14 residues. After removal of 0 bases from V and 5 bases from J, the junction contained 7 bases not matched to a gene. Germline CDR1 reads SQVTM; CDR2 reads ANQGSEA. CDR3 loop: CSVEDRDRGDEQYF. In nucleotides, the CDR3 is TGCAGCGTTGAAGATCGGGACAGAGGCGACGAGCAGTACTTC.

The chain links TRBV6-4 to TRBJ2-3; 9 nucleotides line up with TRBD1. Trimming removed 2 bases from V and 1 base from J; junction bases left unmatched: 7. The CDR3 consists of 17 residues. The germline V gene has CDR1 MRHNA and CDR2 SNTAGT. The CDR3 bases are TGTGCCAGCAGTGACCTTGCACAGGGGGCCGGCACAGATACGCAGTATTTT. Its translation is CASSDLAQGAGTDTQYF.

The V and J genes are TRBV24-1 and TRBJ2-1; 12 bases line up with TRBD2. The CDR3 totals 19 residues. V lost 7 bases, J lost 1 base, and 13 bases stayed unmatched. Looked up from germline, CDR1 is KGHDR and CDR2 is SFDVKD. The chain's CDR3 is CATRARTSGKSGSYNEQFF. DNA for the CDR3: TGTGCCACCAGGGCTAGGACTAGCGGGAAATCGGGGTCCTACAATGAGCAGTTCTTC.

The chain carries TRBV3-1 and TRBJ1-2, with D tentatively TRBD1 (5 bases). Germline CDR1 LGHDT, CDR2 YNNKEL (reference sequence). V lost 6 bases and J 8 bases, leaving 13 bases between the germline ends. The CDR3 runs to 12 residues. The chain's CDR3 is CASSPHGGGYTF. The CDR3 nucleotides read TGTGCCAGCAGTCCGCACGGGGGAGGCTACACCTTC.

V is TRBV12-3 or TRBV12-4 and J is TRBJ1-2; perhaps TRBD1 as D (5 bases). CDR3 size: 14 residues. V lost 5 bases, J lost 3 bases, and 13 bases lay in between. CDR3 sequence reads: CASSHSTDDYGYTF. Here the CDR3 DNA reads TGTGCCAGCAGTCACTCGACAGACGACTATGGCTACACCTTC.

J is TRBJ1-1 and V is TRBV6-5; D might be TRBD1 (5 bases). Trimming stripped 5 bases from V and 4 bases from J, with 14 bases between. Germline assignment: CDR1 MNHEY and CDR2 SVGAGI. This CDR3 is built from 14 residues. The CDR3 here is CASSPGTITTEAFF. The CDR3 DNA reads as TGTGCCAGCAGTCCCGGGACCATAACCACTGAAGCTTTCTTT.

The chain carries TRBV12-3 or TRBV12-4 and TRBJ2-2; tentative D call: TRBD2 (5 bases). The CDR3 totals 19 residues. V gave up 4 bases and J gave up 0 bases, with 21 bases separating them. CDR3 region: CASSSNLAVAPPNTGELFF. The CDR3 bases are TGTGCCAGCAGTTCGAACCTAGCAGTAGCCCCCCCGAACACCGGGGAGCTGTTTTTT.

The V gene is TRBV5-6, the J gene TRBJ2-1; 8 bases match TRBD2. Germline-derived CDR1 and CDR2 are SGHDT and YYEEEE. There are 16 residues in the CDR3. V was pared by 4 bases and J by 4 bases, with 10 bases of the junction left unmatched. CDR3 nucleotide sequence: TGTGCCAGCAGCGCTGAGCGGGGGCTAGTGTACAATGAGCAGTTCTTC. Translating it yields CASSAERGLVYNEQFF.

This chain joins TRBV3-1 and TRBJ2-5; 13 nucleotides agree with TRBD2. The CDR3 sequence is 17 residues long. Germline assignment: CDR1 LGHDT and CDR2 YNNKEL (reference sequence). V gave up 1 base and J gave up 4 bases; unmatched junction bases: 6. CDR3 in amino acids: CASSQVRWTSGRETQYF. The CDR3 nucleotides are TGTGCCAGCAGCCAAGTTCGTTGGACTAGCGGGAGAGAGACCCAGTACTTC.

The CDR3 loop is CASSTGLGVYNEQFF. The CDR3 nucleotides are TGTGCCAGCAGTACGGGACTAGGGGTATACAATGAGCAGTTCTTC. The V call is TRBV12-3 or TRBV12-4, the J call TRBJ2-1; TRBD2 matches 8 bases. The CDR3 extends over 15 amino acids. The J segment lost 4 bases and the V segment lost 5 bases, leaving 7 bases of the junction unmatched.

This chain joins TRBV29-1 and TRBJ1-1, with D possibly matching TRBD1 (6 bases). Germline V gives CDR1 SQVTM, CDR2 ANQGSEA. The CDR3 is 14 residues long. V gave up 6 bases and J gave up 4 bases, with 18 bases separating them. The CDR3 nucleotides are TGCAGCGTACGAGCCCCACTCAGGGGCACTGAAGCTTTCTTT. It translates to CSVRAPLRGTEAFF.

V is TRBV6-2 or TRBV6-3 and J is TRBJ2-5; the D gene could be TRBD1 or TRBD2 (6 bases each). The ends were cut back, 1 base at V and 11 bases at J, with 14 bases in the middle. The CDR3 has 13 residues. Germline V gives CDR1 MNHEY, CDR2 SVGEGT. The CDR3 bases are TGTGCCAGCAGTTACTGGGGGGCGGAGGAGCAGTACTTC. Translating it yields CASSYWGAEEQYF.

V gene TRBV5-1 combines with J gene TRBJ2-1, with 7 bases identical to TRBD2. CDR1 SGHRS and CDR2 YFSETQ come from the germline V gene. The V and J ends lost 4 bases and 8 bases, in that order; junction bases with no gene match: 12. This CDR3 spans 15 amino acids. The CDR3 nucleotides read TGCGCCAGCAGCGCCGGACTAGTCTATCCCGATGAGCAGTTCTTC. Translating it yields CASSAGLVYPDEQFF.

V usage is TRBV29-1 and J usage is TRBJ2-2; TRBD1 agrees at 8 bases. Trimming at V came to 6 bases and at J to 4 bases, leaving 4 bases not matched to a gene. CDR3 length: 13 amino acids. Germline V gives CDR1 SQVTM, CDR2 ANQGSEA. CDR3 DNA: TGCAGCGTGGACAGGGTGGGCACCGGGGAGCTGTTTTTT. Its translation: CSVDRVGTGELFF.

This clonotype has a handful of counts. The DNA for the CDR3 is TGCAGTGCTAGAGACCCGGGGAACTACAATGAGCAGTTCTTC. Amino acid sequence: CSARDPGNYNEQFF. The V gene is TRBV20-1, the J gene TRBJ2-1; the D gene is possibly TRBD2 (5 bases). Germline loops: CDR1 DFQATT, CDR2 SNEGSKA (reference sequence). V lost 0 bases, J lost 3 bases, and 9 bases lay in between. The CDR3 is 14 amino acids.

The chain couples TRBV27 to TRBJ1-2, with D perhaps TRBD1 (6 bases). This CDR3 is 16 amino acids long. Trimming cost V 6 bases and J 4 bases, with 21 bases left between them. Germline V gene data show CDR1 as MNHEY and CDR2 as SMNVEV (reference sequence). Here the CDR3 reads CASSQGGPGLTYGYTF. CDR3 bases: TGTGCCAGCAGCCAAGGGGGTCCGGGTCTCACCTATGGCTACACCTTC.

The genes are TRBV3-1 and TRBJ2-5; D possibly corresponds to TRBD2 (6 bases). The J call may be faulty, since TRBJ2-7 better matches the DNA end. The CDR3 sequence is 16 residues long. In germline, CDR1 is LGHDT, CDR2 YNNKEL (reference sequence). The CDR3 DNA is TGTGCCAGCAGCCGAGGACCTCGGGGGACTGATTCCGAGCAGTACTTC. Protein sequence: CASSRGPRGTDSEQYF.

CDR3 bases: TGTGCCATCAGTGATCCGGCTAGTGCAACTAATGAAAAACTGTTTTTT. It encodes CAISDPASATNEKLFF. The gene calls are TRBV10-3 and TRBJ1-4; no clear D gene. V lost 3 bases and J lost 0, with 11 bases in between. CDR1 and CDR2 (germline): ENHRY, SYGVKD. The CDR3 length is 16 residues.

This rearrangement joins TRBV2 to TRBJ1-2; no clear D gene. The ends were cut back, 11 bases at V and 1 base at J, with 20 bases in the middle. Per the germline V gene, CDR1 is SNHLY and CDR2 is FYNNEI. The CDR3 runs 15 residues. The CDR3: CASPRRPADNYGYTF. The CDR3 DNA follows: TGTGCCTCCCCCAGGCGACCAGCGGATAACTATGGCTACACCTTC.

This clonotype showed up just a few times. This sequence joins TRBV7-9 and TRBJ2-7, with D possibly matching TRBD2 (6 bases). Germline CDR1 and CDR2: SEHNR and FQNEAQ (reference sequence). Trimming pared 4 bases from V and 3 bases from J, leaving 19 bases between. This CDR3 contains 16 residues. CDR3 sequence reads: CASSSDLGGSVYEQYF. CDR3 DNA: TGTGCCAGCAGCTCGGACCTAGGAGGGTCGGTCTACGAGCAGTACTTC.

In DNA, the CDR3 is TGTGCCAGCAGCCCTAGCGGGGTGTATACGCAGTATTTT. Its protein product is CASSPSGVYTQYF. The chain joins TRBV5-6 to TRBJ2-3; 9 bases match TRBD2. V gave up 4 bases and J gave up 7 bases; unmatched junction bases: 4. This CDR3 is 13 amino acids long. The germline gives CDR1 SGHDT, CDR2 YYEEEE.

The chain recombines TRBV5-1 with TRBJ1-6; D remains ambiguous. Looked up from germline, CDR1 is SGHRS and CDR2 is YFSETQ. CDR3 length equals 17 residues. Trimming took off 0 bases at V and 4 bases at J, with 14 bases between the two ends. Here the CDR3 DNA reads TGCGCCAGCAGCTTGGAGGAGGGAATGGGGTATAATTCACCCCTCCACTTT. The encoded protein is CASSLEEGMGYNSPLHF.

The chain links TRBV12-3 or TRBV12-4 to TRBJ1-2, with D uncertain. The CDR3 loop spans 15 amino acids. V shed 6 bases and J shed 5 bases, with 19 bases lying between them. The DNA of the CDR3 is TGTGCCAGCAGACCTTCACGTAGGTTTCCTTATGGCTACACCTTC. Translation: CASRPSRRFPYGYTF.

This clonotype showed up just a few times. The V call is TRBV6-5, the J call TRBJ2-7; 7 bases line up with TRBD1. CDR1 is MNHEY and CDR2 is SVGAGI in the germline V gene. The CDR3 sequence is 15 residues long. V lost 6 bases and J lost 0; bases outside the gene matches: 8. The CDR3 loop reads CASRNRGRSSYEQYF. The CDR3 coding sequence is TGTGCCAGCAGGAATAGGGGGCGCAGCTCCTACGAGCAGTACTTC.

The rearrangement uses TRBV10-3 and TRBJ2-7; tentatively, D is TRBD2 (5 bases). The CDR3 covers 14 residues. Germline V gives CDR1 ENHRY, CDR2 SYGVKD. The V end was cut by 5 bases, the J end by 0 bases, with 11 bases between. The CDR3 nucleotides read TGTGCCATCAGTTTCGAGAGGGACTCCTACGAGCAGTACTTC. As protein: CAISFERDSYEQYF.

The CDR3 region is CSARDNTWNTEAFF. The CDR3 DNA follows: TGCAGTGCTAGAGATAACACCTGGAACACTGAAGCTTTCTTT. The chain is built from TRBV20-1 and TRBJ1-1; D not certain. V was clipped by 0 bases and J by 1 base, with 9 bases between them. This CDR3 has 14 amino acids. CDR1 DFQATT and CDR2 SNEGSKA come from the germline V gene (reference sequence).

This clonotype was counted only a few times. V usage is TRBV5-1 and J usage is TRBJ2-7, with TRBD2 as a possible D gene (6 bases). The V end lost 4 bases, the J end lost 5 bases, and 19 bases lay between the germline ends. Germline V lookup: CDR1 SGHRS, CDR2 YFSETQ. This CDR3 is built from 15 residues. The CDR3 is CASSPPGRSPNEQYF. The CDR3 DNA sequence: TGCGCCAGCAGCCCCCCCGGGAGATCTCCTAACGAGCAGTACTTC.

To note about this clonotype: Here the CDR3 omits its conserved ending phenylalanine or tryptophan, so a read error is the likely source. The CDR3 DNA is TGTGCCAGCAGTTACTCCGGGACTAGGACAGATACGCAGTATTAT. This gives the protein CASSYSGTRTDTQYY. The chain uses TRBV6-5 and TRBJ2-3, with TRBD2 matching 8 bases. This CDR3 comprises 15 residues. CDR1 MNHEY and CDR2 SVGAGI come from the germline V gene. J was trimmed by 3 bases and V by 0 bases; bases with no gene match: 2.

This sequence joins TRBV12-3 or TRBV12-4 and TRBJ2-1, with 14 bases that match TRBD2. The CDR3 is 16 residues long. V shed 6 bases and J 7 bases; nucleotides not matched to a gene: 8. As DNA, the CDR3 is TGTGCCAGCAGCACCGGGACTAGCGGGAGCAGGAATGAGCAGTTCTTC. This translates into CASSTGTSGSRNEQFF.

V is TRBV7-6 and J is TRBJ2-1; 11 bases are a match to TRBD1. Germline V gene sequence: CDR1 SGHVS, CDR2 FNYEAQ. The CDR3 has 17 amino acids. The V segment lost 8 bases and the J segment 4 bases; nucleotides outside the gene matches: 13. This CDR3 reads CASQGQGGSGSYNEQFF. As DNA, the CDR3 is TGTGCCAGCCAGGGACAGGGGGGTAGCGGGAGTTACAATGAGCAGTTCTTC.